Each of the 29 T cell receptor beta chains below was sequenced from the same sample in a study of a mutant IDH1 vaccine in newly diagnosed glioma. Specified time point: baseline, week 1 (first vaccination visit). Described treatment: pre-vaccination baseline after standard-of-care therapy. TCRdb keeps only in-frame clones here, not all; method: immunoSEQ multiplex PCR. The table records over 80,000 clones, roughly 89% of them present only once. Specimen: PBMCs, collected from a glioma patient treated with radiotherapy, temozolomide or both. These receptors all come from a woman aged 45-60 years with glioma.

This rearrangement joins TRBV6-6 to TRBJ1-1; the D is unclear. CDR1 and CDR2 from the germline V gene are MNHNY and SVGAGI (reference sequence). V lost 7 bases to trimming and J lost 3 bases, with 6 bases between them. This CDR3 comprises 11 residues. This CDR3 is CASKKDTEAFF. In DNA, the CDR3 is TGTGCCAGCAAAAAGGACACTGAAGCTTTCTTT.

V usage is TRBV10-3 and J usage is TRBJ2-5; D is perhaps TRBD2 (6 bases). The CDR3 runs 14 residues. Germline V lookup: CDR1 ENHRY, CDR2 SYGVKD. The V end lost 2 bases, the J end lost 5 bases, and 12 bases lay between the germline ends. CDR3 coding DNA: TGTGCCATCAGTGAGGCCCTAGCGAAGGAGACCCAGTACTTC. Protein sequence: CAISEALAKETQYF.

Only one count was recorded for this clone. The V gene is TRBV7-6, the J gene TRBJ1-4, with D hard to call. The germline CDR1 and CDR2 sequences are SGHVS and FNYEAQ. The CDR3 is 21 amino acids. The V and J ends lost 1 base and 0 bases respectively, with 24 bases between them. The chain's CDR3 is CASSLGLRAVLPYATNEKLFF. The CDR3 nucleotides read TGTGCCAGCAGCTTAGGTCTGCGGGCGGTACTTCCTTATGCAACTAATGAAAAACTGTTTTTT.

The CDR3 DNA reads TGCGCCAGCAGCCAAGGGGCGGGGTCGGGAAATGAAAAACTGTTTTTT. The encoded protein is CASSQGAGSGNEKLFF. The V call is TRBV4-1, the J call TRBJ1-4; D is undetermined. V gave up 1 base and J gave up 5 bases, with 14 bases separating them. The CDR3 consists of 16 residues. Germline V gives CDR1 MGHRA, CDR2 YSYEKL.

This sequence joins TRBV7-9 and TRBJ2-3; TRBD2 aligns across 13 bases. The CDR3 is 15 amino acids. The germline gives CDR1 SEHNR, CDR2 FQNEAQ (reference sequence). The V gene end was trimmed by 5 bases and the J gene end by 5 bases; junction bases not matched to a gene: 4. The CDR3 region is CASSVLAGGGDTQYF. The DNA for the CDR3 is TGTGCCAGCAGCGTACTAGCGGGAGGGGGAGATACGCAGTATTTT.

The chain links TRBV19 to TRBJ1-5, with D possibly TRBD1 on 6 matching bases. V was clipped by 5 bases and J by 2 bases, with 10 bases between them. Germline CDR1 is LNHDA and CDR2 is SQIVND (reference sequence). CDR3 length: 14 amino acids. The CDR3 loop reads CASSGRGGNQPQHF. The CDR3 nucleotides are TGTGCCAGTAGTGGCAGGGGAGGCAATCAGCCCCAGCATTTT. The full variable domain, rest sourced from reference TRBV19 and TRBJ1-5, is DGGITQSPKYLFRKEGQNVTLSCEQNLNHDAMYWYRQDPGQGLRLIYYSQIVNDFQKGDIAEGYSVSREKKESFPLTVTSAQKNPTAFYLCASSGRGGNQPQHFGDGTRLSIL.

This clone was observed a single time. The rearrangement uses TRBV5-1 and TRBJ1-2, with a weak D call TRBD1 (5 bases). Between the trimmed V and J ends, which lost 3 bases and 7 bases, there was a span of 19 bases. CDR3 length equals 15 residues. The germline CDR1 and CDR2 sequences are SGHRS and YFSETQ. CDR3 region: CASSSGGTPSGGYTF. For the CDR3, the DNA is TGCGCCAGCAGCTCTGGCGGGACTCCTTCGGGTGGCTACACCTTC.

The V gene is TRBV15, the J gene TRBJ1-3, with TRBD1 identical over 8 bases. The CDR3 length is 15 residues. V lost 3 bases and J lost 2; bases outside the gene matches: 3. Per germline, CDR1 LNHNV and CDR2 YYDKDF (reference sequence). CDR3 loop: CATSRGTGAGNTIYF. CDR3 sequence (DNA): TGTGCCACCAGCAGGGGGACAGGTGCTGGAAACACCATATATTTT.

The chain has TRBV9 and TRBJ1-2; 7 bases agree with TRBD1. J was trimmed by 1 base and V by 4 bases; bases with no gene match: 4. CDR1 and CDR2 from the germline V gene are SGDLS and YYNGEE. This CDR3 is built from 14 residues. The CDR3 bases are TGTGCCAGCAGCAGCTGGACAGGTAACTATGGCTACACCTTC. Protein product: CASSSWTGNYGYTF.

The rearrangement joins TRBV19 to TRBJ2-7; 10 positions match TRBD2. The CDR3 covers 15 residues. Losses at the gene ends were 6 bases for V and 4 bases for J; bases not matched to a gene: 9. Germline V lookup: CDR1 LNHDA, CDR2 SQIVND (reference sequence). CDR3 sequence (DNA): TGTGCCAGTAGAGGATCTGGGACTAGCGTTTACGAGCAGTACTTC. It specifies CASRGSGTSVYEQYF.

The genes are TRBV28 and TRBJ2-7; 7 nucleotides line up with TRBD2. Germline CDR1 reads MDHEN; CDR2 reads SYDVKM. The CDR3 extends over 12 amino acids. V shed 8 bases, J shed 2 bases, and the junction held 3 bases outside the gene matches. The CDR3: CASFGTTYEQYF. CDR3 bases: TGTGCCAGCTTCGGGACTACCTACGAGCAGTACTTC.

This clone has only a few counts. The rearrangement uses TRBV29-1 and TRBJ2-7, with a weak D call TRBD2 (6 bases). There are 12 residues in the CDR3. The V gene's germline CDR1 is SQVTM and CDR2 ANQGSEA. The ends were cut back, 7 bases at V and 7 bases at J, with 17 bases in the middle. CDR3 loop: CSAPTSGWEQYF. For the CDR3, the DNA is TGCAGCGCCCCGACTAGTGGTTGGGAGCAGTACTTC.

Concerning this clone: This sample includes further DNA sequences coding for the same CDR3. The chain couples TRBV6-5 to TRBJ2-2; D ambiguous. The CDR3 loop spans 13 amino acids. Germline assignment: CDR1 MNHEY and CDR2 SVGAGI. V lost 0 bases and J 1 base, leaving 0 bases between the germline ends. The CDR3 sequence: CASSYSNTGELFF. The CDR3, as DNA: TGTGCCAGCAGTTACTCGAACACCGGGGAGCTGTTTTTT.

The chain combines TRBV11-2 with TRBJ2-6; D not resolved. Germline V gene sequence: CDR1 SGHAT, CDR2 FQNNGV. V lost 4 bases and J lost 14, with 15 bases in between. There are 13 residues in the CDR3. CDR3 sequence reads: CASSSQSLSLLTF. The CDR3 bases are TGTGCCAGCAGCTCTCAGTCCCTTTCTCTCCTGACTTTC.

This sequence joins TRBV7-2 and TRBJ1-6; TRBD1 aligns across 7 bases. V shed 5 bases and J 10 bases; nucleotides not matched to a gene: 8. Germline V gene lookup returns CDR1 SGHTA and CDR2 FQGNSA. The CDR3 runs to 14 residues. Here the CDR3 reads CASSKRQGRSPLHF. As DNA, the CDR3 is TGTGCCAGCAGCAAGAGACAGGGCCGGTCACCCCTCCACTTT.

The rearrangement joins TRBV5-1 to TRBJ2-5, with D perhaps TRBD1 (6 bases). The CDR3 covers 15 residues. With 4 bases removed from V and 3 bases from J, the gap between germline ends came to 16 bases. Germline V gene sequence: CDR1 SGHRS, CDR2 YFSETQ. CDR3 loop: CASSIAGTTEETQYF. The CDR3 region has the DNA TGCGCCAGCAGCATAGCCGGGACAACGGAAGAGACCCAGTACTTC.

The CDR3 reads CASSEIPYNEQFF. The CDR3 DNA reads TGTGCCAGCAGTGAGATTCCTTACAATGAGCAGTTCTTC. The V call is TRBV2, the J call TRBJ2-1, with D uncertain. This CDR3 is 13 amino acids long. V was trimmed by 3 bases and J by 4 bases, leaving 7 bases between them. CDR1 is SNHLY and CDR2 is FYNNEI in the germline V gene. The variable domain in full, with the rest retrieved from reference TRBV2 and TRBJ2-1, is EPEVTQTPSHQVTQMGQEVILRCVPISNHLYFYWYRQILGQKVEFLVSFYNNEISEKSEIFDDQFSVERPDGSNFTLKIRSTKLEDSAMYFCASSEIPYNEQFFGPGTRLTVL.

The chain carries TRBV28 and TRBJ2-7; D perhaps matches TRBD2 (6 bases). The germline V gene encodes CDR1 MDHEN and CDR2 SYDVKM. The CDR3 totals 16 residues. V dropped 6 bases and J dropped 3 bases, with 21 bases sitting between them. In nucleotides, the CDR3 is TGTGCCAGCAGACCGAAGACGGGACTGTTCCGCTACGAGCAGTACTTC. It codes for CASRPKTGLFRYEQYF.

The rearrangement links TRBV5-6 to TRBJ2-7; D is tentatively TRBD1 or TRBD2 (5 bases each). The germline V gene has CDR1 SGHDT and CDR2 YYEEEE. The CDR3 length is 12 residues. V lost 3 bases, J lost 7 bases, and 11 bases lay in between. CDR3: CASSSPGREQYF. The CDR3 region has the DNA TGTGCCAGCAGCTCTCCGGGACGGGAGCAGTACTTC.

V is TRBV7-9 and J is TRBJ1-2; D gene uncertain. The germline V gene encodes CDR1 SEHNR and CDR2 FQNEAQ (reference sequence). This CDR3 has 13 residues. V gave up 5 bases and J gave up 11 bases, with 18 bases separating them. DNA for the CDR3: TGTGCCAGCAGCGCGGGAGGGTACGATAGTTACACCTTC. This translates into CASSAGGYDSYTF.

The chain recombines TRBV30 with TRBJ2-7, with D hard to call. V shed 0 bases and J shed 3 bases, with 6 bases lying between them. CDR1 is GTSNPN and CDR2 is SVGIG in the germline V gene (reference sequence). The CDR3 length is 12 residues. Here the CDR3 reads CAWSVQFYEQYF. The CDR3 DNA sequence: TGTGCCTGGAGTGTTCAGTTCTACGAGCAGTACTTC. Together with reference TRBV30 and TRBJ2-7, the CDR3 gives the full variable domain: SQTIHQWPATLVQPVGSPLSLECTVEGTSNPNLYWYRQAAGRGLQLLFYSVGIGQISSEVPQNLSASRPQDRQFILSSKKLLLSDSGFYLCAWSVQFYEQYFGPGTRLTVT.

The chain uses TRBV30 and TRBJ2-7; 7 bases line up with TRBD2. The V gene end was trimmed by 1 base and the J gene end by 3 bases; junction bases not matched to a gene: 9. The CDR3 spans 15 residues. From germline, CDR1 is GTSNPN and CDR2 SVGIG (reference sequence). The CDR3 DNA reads TGTGCCTGGAGTGGCGGGAGTGCCCCGTACTACGAGCAGTACTTC. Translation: CAWSGGSAPYYEQYF. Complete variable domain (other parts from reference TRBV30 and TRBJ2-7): SQTIHQWPATLVQPVGSPLSLECTVEGTSNPNLYWYRQAAGRGLQLLFYSVGIGQISSEVPQNLSASRPQDRQFILSSKKLLLSDSGFYLCAWSGGSAPYYEQYFGPGTRLTVT.

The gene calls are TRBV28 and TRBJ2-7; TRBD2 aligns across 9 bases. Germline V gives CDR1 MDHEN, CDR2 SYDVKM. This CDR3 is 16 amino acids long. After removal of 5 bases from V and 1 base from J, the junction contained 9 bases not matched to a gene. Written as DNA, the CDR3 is TGTGCCAGCAGTATCTCGCGGGAGGGCCCTTCCTACGAGCAGTACTTC. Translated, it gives CASSISREGPSYEQYF. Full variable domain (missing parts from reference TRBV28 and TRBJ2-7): DVKVTQSSRYLVKRTGEKVFLECVQDMDHENMFWYRQDPGLGLRLIYFSYDVKMKEKGDIPEGYSVSREKKERFSLILESASTNQTSMYLCASSISREGPSYEQYFGPGTRLTVT.

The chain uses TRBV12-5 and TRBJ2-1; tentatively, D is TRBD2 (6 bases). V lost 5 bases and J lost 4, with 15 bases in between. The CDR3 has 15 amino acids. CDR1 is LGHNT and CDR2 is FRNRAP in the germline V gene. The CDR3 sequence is CASGPVNSGYNEQFF. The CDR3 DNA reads TGTGCTAGTGGTCCCGTAAATAGCGGTTACAATGAGCAGTTCTTC.

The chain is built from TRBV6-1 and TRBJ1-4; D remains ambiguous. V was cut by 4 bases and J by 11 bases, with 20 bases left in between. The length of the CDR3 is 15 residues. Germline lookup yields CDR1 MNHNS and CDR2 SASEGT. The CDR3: CASSGPGWTLTKLFF. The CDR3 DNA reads TGTGCCAGCAGTGGGCCCGGGTGGACGTTGACCAAACTGTTTTTT.

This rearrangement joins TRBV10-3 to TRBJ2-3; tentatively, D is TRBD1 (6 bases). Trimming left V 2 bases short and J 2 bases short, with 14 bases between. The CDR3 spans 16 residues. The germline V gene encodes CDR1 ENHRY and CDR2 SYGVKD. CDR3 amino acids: CAISEAPGQITDTQYF. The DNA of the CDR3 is TGTGCCATCAGTGAGGCCCCCGGACAGATCACAGATACGCAGTATTTT.

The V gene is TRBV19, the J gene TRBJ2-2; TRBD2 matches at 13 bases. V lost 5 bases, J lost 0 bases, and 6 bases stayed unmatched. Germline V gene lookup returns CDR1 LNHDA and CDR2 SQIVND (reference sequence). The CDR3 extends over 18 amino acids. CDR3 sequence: CASSSWGLAGPNTGELFF. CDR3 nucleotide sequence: TGTGCCAGTAGTTCGTGGGGACTAGCGGGACCGAACACCGGGGAGCTGTTTTTT.

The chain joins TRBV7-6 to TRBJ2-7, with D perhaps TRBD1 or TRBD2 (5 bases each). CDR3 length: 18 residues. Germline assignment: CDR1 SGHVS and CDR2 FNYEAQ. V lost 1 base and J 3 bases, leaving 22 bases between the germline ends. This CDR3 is CASSLESYTGPGGYEQYF. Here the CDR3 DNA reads TGTGCCAGCAGCTTAGAGTCCTATACGGGGCCAGGAGGCTACGAGCAGTACTTC.

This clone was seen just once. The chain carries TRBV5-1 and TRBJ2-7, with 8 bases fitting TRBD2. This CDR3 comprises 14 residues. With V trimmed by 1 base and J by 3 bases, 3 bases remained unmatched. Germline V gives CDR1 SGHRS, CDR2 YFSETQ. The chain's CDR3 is CASSLSGGRYEQYF. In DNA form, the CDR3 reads TGCGCCAGCAGCTTGTCGGGAGGGCGCTACGAGCAGTACTTC.